This is a list of T cell receptor beta chains from one sample in a study of radiotherapy plus CTLA-4 blockade in lung cancer. The protocol was immunoSEQ multiplex PCR, while the TCRdb copy is restricted to in-frame clones and leaves out a portion. The sample lists some 87,000 clones; around 81% were seen once. The source was peripheral blood, collected from a patient treated with radiotherapy plus ipilimumab. Source of these receptors: a human donor with non-small cell lung cancer that progressed on radiotherapy plus ipilimumab. CDR3s include the opening cysteine and the closing phenylalanine or tryptophan. The listing skips clone size in some rows; elsewhere it reads once, few, many or a size class.

>.|TRBV28|TRBJ1-3
CASSLGSSGNTIYF
>few|TRBV28|TRBJ2-5
CASSSGGTFIPRETQYF
>.|TRBV19|TRBJ2-7
CASSLSTQVYEQYF
>.|TRBV19|TRBJ2-2
CASSPLDPFAGELFF
>.|TRBV29-1|TRBJ2-5
CSVATSGGAGTQYF
>.|TRBV30|TRBJ2-7
CAWSSSGYYEQYF
>few|TRBV4-3|TRBJ1-4
CASSKGVSRGRGEKLFF
>.|TRBV29-1|TRBJ1-1
CSVGVSTEAFF
>once|TRBV13|TRBJ1-6
CASSLGGRVYNSPLHF
>.|TRBV30|TRBJ2-2
CAWSVMGRKNTGELFF
>.|TRBV7-8|TRBJ1-1
CASSPVRGTEAFF
>.|TRBV20-1|TRBJ2-5
CSANFGETQYF
>.|TRBV6-5|TRBJ2-1
CASRGLAEFPEQFF
>.|TRBV14|TRBJ2-5
CASSPLGGGGETQYF
>few|TRBV11-2|TRBJ2-7
CASSPEWVPSYEQYF
>.|TRBV28|TRBJ2-6
CASRQGSGANVLTF
>once|TRBV5-6|TRBJ1-5
CASSFQGGVDQPQHF
>few|TRBV5-1|TRBJ2-1
CASSLAGLISSYNEQFF
>.|TRBV6-6|TRBJ2-1
CASSRTPGQINNEQFF
>.|TRBV28|TRBJ2-2
CATDGSVTGELFF
>.|TRBV7-9|TRBJ1-1
CASRWGADTEAFF
>.|TRBV27|TRBJ2-7
CASSSGRRIYEQYF
>.|TRBV11-3|TRBJ1-1
CASSSRVRGAEAFF